The TCR beta chain under discussion was sequenced for a study of CD8+CD57+ T cells in acquired aplastic anemia. Germline values: CDR1 SNHLY, CDR2 FYNNEI. V dropped 5 bases and J dropped 2 bases, with 13 bases sitting between them. This CDR3 is 14 amino acids long. Researchers used genomic DNA as the template to profile TCR beta VDJ and CDR3. TCRdb reprocessed the reads via MiXCR and lists one record per CDR3 protein. The profile shows around 180,000 distinct CDR3 sequences, 55% to 70% of them singletons. Source material: sorted CD4+, CD8+, or CD8+CD57+ T cells (not recorded which) from PBMCs. The chain carries TRBV2 and TRBJ2-7, with D uncertain. The source is a human donor in good health. CDR3 sequence reads: CASSYATRPYEQYF. CDR3 nucleotides: TGTGCCAGCAGTTATGCGACCAGACCCTACGAGCAGTACTTC.